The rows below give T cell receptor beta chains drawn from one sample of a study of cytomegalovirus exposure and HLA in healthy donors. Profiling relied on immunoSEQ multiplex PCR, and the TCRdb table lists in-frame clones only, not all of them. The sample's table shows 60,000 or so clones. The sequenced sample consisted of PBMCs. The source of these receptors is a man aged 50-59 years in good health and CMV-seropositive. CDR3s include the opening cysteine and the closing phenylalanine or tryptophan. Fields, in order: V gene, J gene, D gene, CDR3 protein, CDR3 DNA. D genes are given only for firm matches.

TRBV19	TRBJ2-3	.	CASSPRLVSSTDTQYF	TGTGCCAGTAGTCCGCGACTAGTATCTAGCACAGATACGCAGTATTTT
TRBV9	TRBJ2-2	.	CASSVRGQNTGELFF	TGTGCCAGCAGCGTCCGCGGACAGAACACCGGGGAGCTGTTTTTT
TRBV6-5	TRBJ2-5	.	CASSTPVGEETQYF	TGTGCCAGCAGCACCCCCGTCGGGGAAGAGACCCAGTACTTC
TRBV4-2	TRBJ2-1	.	CASSRPGSGVSYNEQFF	TGTGCCAGCAGCCGCCCGGGGAGCGGAGTTTCCTACAATGAGCAGTTCTTC
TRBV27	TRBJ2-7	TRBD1	CASSSRRPGQPDSYEQYF	TGTGCCAGCAGTTCCCGTCGTCCGGGACAGCCCGACTCCTACGAGCAGTACTTC
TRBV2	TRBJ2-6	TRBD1	CASTYEGAGANVLTF	TGTGCCAGCACCTATGAGGGGGCGGGGGCCAACGTCCTGACTTTC
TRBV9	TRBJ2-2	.	CASSVGPSGSGELFF	TGTGCCAGCAGCGTAGGTCCCTCGGGGTCCGGGGAGCTGTTTTTT
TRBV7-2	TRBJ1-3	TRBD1	CASSFGDSRNTIYF	TGTGCCAGCAGCTTTGGGGACAGCAGAAACACCATATATTTT
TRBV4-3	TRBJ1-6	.	CASSQGTESSPLHF	TGCGCCAGCAGCCAAGGTACAGAGAGTTCACCCCTCCACTTT
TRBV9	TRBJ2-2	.	CASSPRPQGSGELFF	TGTGCCAGCAGCCCCCGCCCGCAGGGATCCGGGGAGCTGTTTTTT
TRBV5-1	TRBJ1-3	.	CASSLDGVSGNTIYF	TGCGCCAGCAGCTTGGATGGAGTCTCTGGAAACACCATATATTTT
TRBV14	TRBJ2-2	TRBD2	CASSHTQREGDTGELFF	TGTGCCAGCAGCCATACCCAGAGGGAGGGAGACACCGGGGAGCTGTTTTTT
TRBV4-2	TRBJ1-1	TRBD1	CASSQGHRGTEAFF	TGTGCCAGCAGCCAAGGGCACAGGGGCACTGAAGCTTTCTTT
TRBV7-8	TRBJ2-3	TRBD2	CASSPRLASTDTQYF	TGTGCCAGCAGCCCGAGACTAGCGAGCACAGATACGCAGTATTTT
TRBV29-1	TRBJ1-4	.	CSAAWTATNEKLFF	TGCAGCGCCGCCTGGACAGCTACAAATGAAAAACTGTTTTTT
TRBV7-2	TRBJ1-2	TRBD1	CASSFEGGRYGYTF	TGTGCCAGCAGCTTTGAAGGGGGCAGGTACGGCTACACCTTC
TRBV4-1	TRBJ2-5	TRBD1	CASSPRDRGVGETQYF	TGCGCCAGCAGCCCCCGGGACAGGGGGGTTGGAGAGACCCAGTACTTC
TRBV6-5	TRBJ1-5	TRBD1	CASRGGTGGNQPQHF	TGTGCCAGCAGAGGCGGGACAGGGGGGAATCAGCCCCAGCATTTT
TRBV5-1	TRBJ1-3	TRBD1	CASSLGQGALSGNTIYF	TGCGCCAGCAGCTTGGGACAGGGTGCTCTCTCTGGAAACACCATATATTTT
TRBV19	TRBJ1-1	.	CASSLQGNTEAFF	TGTGCCAGTAGTCTACAGGGGAACACTGAAGCTTTCTTT
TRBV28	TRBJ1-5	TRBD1	CASSAGQGRNQPQHF	TGTGCCAGCAGTGCTGGACAGGGAAGGAATCAGCCCCAGCATTTT
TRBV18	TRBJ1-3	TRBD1	CASSPLLGQGGNTIYF	TGTGCCAGCTCACCCCTGCTCGGACAGGGTGGAAACACCATATATTTT
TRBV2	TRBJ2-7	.	CASRRESSYEQYF	TGTGCCAGCAGAAGGGAGAGCTCCTACGAGCAGTACTTC
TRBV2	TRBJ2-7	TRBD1	CASSIGQAYEQYF	TGTGCCAGCAGTATCGGACAGGCCTACGAGCAGTACTTC
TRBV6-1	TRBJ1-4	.	CASWGGSNEKLFF	TGTGCCAGCTGGGGGGGATCTAATGAAAAACTGTTTTTT
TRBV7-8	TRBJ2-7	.	CASSLDRFSSYEQYF	TGTGCCAGCAGCTTAGACAGGTTTAGCTCCTACGAGCAGTACTTC
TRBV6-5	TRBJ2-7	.	CASSPLAGYEQYF	TGTGCCAGCAGCCCTCTAGCCGGCTACGAGCAGTACTTC
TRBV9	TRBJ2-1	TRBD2	CASSPQGLAGYNEQFF	TGTGCCAGCAGCCCCCAGGGACTAGCGGGGTACAATGAGCAGTTCTTC
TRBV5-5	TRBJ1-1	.	CASSGRERNTEAFF	TGTGCCAGCAGCGGCAGGGAAAGGAACACTGAAGCTTTCTTT
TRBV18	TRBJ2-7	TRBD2	CASSPGLAGDEQYF	TGTGCCAGCTCACCGGGTCTAGCGGGAGACGAGCAGTACTTC
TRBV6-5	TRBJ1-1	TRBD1	CASSWQGANTEAFF	TGTGCCAGCAGTTGGCAGGGGGCGAACACTGAAGCTTTCTTT
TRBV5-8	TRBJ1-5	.	CASRDRDTNQPQHF	TGTGCCAGCAGAGACCGGGACACCAATCAGCCCCAGCATTTT
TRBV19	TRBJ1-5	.	CASSIALYRVSNQPQHF	TGTGCCAGTAGTATAGCCTTATACAGGGTTAGCAATCAGCCCCAGCATTTT
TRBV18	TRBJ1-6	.	CASSPAGNSPLHF	TGTGCCAGCTCACCGGCGGGAAATTCACCCCTCCACTTT
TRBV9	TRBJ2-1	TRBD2	CASSPRTSGGINNEQFF	TGTGCCAGCAGCCCCCGGACTAGCGGCGGAATAAACAATGAGCAGTTCTTC
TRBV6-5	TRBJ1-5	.	CASRQGRNQPQHF	TGTGCCAGCAGACAGGGTCGGAATCAGCCCCAGCATTTT